The 16 T cell receptor beta chains listed next were all sequenced from one sample in a study of blood T cells in healthy people across ages. PCR was performed a second time for about 7 to 12 cycles using a sample-barcoded 5' primer and a J-beta primer mix. TCRdb re-analysed the 5' RACE reads in MiXCR, keeping a single row per CDR3 protein. This table holds 1.5 million to 2 million distinct CDR3 sequences, less than 50% found once. The source material was blood. The source is a woman in her 40s in good health.

V gene TRBV20-1 combines with J gene TRBJ2-1; 12 nucleotides match TRBD2. The CDR3 has 20 amino acids. The V gene's germline CDR1 is DFQATT and CDR2 SNEGSKA (reference sequence). The J segment lost 1 base and the V segment lost 3 bases, leaving 16 bases of the junction unmatched. The CDR3 region is CSASPRGLAGGPGSYNEQFF. In nucleotides, the CDR3 is TGCAGTGCTAGCCCGAGGGGTCTAGCGGGGGGGCCAGGGTCCTACAATGAGCAGTTCTTC.

This clonotype was observed a handful of times. This chain connects TRBV12-3 or TRBV12-4 to TRBJ2-7; weak D call: TRBD2 (6 bases). The CDR3 totals 14 residues. V was clipped by 2 bases and J by 10 bases, with 18 bases between them. CDR3 sequence: CASSLKGRQEAQYF. The CDR3 nucleotides read TGTGCCAGCAGTTTAAAGGGGAGGCAAGAGGCCCAGTACTTC.

This sequence joins TRBV6-2 or TRBV6-3 and TRBJ2-1, with 8 positions matching TRBD2. Germline V gene lookup returns CDR1 MNHEY and CDR2 SVGEGT. The V gene end was trimmed by 6 bases and the J gene end by 8 bases; junction bases not matched to a gene: 12. This CDR3 is built from 15 residues. CDR3 DNA: TGTGCCAGCAGGGCTCCCGGACTAGCTCTTTATGAGCAGTTCTTC. This sequence encodes CASRAPGLALYEQFF.

The rearrangement joins TRBV6-2 or TRBV6-3 to TRBJ2-5; no reliable D call. Germline V CDR1 and CDR2: MNHEY, SVGEGT. The CDR3 totals 11 residues. Between the trimmed V and J ends, which lost 4 bases and 11 bases, there was a span of 11 bases. CDR3 nucleotides: TGTGCCAGCAGTTCGACCTTTGAGCAGTACTTC. Translated: CASSSTFEQYF.

This clonotype came up a few times. The chain has TRBV20-1 and TRBJ2-3; 8 bases fit TRBD1. The V gene end was trimmed by 6 bases and the J gene end by 2 bases; junction bases not matched to a gene: 7. CDR1 DFQATT and CDR2 SNEGSKA come from the germline V gene (reference sequence). The CDR3 sequence is 14 residues long. The CDR3 sequence is CSAPARGHTDTQYF. CDR3 bases: TGCAGTGCACCGGCCAGGGGGCACACAGATACGCAGTATTTT.

The V gene is TRBV6-1, the J gene TRBJ2-7; 9 nucleotides line up with TRBD1. The CDR3 runs to 15 residues. From germline, CDR1 is MNHNS and CDR2 SASEGT. Trimming took 6 bases from V and 2 from J; bases not matched to a gene: 8. The CDR3 coding sequence is TGTGCCAGCAGGGCGGAACAGGGGGCAACCTACGAGCAGTACTTC. This translates into CASRAEQGATYEQYF.

The rearrangement joins TRBV20-1 to TRBJ2-2; TRBD1 matches at 11 bases. The V gene's germline CDR1 is DFQATT and CDR2 SNEGSKA (reference sequence). The J segment lost 6 bases and the V segment lost 5 bases, leaving 5 bases of the junction unmatched. This CDR3 region has 14 residues. DNA for the CDR3: TGCAGTGCTGGGACAGGGGGAAGGTCCGGGGAGCTGTTTTTT. As protein: CSAGTGGRSGELFF.

J is TRBJ2-5 and V is TRBV20-1, with 9 positions matching TRBD2. The CDR3 runs 14 residues. V shed 6 bases and J 2 bases; nucleotides not matched to a gene: 7. The germline V gene has CDR1 DFQATT and CDR2 SNEGSKA (reference sequence). The CDR3 loop reads CSAGLAGKQETQYF. The CDR3 coding sequence is TGCAGTGCCGGGCTAGCGGGGAAACAAGAGACCCAGTACTTC.

This chain joins TRBV6-5 and TRBJ1-2; the D gene is possibly TRBD1 (5 bases). Germline CDR1 reads MNHEY; CDR2 reads SVGAGI. The CDR3 is 18 residues long. Between the trimmed V and J ends, which lost 1 base and 1 base, there was a span of 19 bases. The CDR3 region has the DNA TGTGCCAGCAGTTACTTTGCCCTAGCGACAGAGGTTAACTATGGCTACACCTTC. This gives the protein CASSYFALATEVNYGYTF.

This chain joins TRBV9 and TRBJ2-2; D could derive from TRBD1 or TRBD2 (5 bases each). CDR3 length: 15 amino acids. The V gene lost 0 bases and the J gene lost 4 bases, with 10 bases spanning the gap. From germline, CDR1 is SGDLS and CDR2 YYNGEE. The CDR3 is CASSVEGAGTGELFF. As DNA, the CDR3 is TGTGCCAGCAGCGTAGAAGGGGCGGGCACCGGGGAGCTGTTTTTT.

The sample holds a few counts of this clonotype. The chain combines TRBV9 with TRBJ2-1, with 8 bases that match TRBD1. The V gene end was trimmed by 3 bases and the J gene end by 5 bases; junction bases not matched to a gene: 4. Germline CDR1 and CDR2: SGDLS and YYNGEE. The CDR3 has 14 residues. The CDR3 bases are TGTGCCAGCAGCGAGACAGGGGTCCACAATGAGCAGTTCTTC. This translates into CASSETGVHNEQFF.

The gene calls are TRBV28 and TRBJ1-6, with D tentatively TRBD1 (6 bases). This CDR3 has 17 amino acids. Per the germline V gene, CDR1 is MDHEN and CDR2 is SYDVKM. Trimming took 5 bases from V and 0 from J, leaving 14 bases between them. The CDR3: CASSPLQGPSYNSPLHF. CDR3 coding DNA: TGTGCCAGCAGTCCCCTCCAGGGGCCCTCCTATAATTCACCCCTCCACTTT. Drawing the rest from reference TRBV28 and TRBJ1-6, the complete variable domain is DVKVTQSSRYLVKRTGEKVFLECVQDMDHENMFWYRQDPGLGLRLIYFSYDVKMKEKGDIPEGYSVSREKKERFSLILESASTNQTSMYLCASSPLQGPSYNSPLHFGNGTRLTVT.

The sample holds a few counts of this clonotype. The V call is TRBV7-2, the J call TRBJ1-2, with D uncertain. CDR3 length equals 14 residues. Germline CDR1 is SGHTA and CDR2 is FQGNSA. Trimming removed 2 bases at V and 5 bases at J, with 12 bases between. The CDR3 region has the DNA TGTGCCAGCAGCTTAAATAAGCGTACATATGGCTACACCTTC. Its protein product is CASSLNKRTYGYTF. The complete variable domain, with remaining parts taken from reference TRBV7-2 and TRBJ1-2, reads GAGVSQSPSNKVTEKGKDVELRCDPISGHTALYWYRQSLGQGLEFLIYFQGNSAPDKSGLPSDRFSAERTGGSVSTLTIQRTQQEDSAVYLCASSLNKRTYGYTFGSGTRLTVV.

This chain connects TRBV20-1 to TRBJ2-1; D is perhaps TRBD2 (6 bases). The CDR3 is made up of 12 amino acids. Trimming took off 2 bases at V and 13 bases at J, with 15 bases between the two ends. Germline-derived CDR1 and CDR2 are DFQATT and SNEGSKA (reference sequence). CDR3 sequence: CSARLARGEQFF. The CDR3 DNA follows: TGCAGTGCTAGATTGGCGCGGGGCGAACAGTTCTTC.

This clonotype was counted a few times. This sequence joins TRBV7-2 and TRBJ2-7; 7 bases fit TRBD2. The length of the CDR3 is 14 residues. V gave up 1 base and J gave up 3 bases; unmatched junction bases: 3. Germline values: CDR1 SGHTA, CDR2 FQGNSA. The CDR3 sequence: CASSLERGSYEQYF. The CDR3 DNA is TGTGCCAGCAGCTTAGAGCGGGGAAGCTACGAGCAGTACTTC.

This clonotype was seen just once. CDR3 loop: CASSKTYGNQPQHF. In DNA, the CDR3 is TGCGCCAGCAGCAAAACTTACGGAAATCAGCCCCAGCATTTT. The chain joins TRBV5-1 to TRBJ1-5; D remains ambiguous. Trimming pared 4 bases from V and 4 bases from J, leaving 12 bases between. CDR1 SGHRS and CDR2 YFSETQ come from the germline V gene. The CDR3 covers 14 residues.